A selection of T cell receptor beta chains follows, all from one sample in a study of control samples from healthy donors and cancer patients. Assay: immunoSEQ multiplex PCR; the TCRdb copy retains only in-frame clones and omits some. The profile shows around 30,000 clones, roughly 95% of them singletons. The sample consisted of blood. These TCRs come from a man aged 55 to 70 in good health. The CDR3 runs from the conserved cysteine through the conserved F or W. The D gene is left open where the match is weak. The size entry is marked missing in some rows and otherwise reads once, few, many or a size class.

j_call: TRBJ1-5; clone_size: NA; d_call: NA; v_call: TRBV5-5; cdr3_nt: TGTGCCAGCAGCTTTGGGGCGTGGGATCAGCCCCAGCATTTT; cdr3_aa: CASSFGAWDQPQHF
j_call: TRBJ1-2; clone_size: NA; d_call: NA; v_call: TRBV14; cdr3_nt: TGTGCCAGCAGCCAGGGGTTTTGCTATGGCTACACCTTC; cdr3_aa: CASSQGFCYGYTF
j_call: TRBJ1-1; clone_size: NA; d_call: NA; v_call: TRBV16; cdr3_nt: TGTGCCAGCAGCAAATTTGGGGGGGGTTCGAACACTGAAGCTTTCTTT; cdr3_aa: CASSKFGGGSNTEAFF
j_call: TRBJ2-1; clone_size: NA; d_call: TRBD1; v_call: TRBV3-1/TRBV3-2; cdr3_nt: TGTGCCAGCAGCCTGGGACAGGGAGGTGAGCAGTTCTTC; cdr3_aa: CASSLGQGGEQFF
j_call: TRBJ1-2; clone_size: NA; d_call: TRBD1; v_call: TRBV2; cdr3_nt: TGTGCCAGCAGTGAAGAATCGACAGGGCATGGCTACACCTTC; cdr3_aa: CASSEESTGHGYTF
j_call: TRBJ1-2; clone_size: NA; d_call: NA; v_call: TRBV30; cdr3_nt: TGTGCCTGGAGCCTCGGGGGGAACTATGGCTACACCTTC; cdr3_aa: CAWSLGGNYGYTF
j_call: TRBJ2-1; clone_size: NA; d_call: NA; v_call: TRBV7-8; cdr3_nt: TGTGCCAGCAGCCTCGACCTGGGCTCCTACAATGAGCAGTTCTTC; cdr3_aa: CASSLDLGSYNEQFF
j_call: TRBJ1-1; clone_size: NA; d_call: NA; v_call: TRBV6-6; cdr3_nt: TGTGCCAGCAGTTACCCCTGGACAAACCGGGACACTGAAGCTTTCTTT; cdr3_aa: CASSYPWTNRDTEAFF
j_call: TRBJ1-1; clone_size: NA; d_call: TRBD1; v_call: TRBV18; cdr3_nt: TGTGCCAGCTCACCTGGGACAGCGGGGCGCGCTTTCTTT; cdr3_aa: CASSPGTAGRAFF
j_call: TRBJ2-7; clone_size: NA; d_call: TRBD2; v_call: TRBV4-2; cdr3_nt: TGTGCCAGCAGCCTCAGCCTTCGAGCGGGGGGGCCCGGCGACGAGCAGTACTTC; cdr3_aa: CASSLSLRAGGPGDEQYF
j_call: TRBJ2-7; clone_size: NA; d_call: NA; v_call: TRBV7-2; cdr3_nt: TGTGCCAGCAGCTTAGTGGAGGGCCCCTACGAGCAGTACTTC; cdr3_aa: CASSLVEGPYEQYF
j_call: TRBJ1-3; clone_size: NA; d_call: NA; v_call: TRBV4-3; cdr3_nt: TGCGCCAGCAGCCAAGATCGAGCAGGGATCACCATATATTTT; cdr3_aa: CASSQDRAGITIYF
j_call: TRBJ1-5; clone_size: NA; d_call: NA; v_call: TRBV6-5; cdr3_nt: TGTGCCAGCAGCGTACAGGGCAATCAGCCCCAGCATTTT; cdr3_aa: CASSVQGNQPQHF
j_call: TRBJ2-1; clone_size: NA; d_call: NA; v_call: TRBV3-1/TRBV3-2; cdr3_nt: TGTGCCAGCAGCCTTAGAGGGGGTGAGCAGTTCTTC; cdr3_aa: CASSLRGGEQFF
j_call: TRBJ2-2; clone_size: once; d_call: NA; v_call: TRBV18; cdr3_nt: TGTGCCAGCTCACCAACAACACCCGGGGAGCTGTTTTTT; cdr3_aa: CASSPTTPGELFF
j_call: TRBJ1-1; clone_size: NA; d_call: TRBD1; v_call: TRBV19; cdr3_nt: TGTGCCAGTAGTCCTAAGACAGGGGGCACTGAAGCTTTCTTT; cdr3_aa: CASSPKTGGTEAFF
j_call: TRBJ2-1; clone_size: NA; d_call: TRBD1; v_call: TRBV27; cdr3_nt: TGTGCCAGCAGCCGATGGGGACAGGGGGGGAGCTCCTACAATGAGCAGTTCTTC; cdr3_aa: CASSRWGQGGSSYNEQFF
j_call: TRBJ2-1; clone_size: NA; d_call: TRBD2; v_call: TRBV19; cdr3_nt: TGTGCCAGTAGTATGGGGGAGCGGGGCACCAATGAGCAGTTCTTC; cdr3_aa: CASSMGERGTNEQFF
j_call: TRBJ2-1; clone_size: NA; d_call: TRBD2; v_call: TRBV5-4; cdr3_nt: TGTGCCAGCAGCTTGGGACTAGCGGGGGGTTCTGAGCAGTTCTTC; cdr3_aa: CASSLGLAGGSEQFF
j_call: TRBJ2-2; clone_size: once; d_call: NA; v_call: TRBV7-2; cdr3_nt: TGTGCCAGCAGCCCTGTTTGGGGGGAGCTGTTTTTT; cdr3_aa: CASSPVWGELFF
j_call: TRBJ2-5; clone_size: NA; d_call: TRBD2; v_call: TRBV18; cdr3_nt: TGTGCCAGTATAGCGGGCCTCCAAGAGACCCAGTACTTC; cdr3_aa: CASIAGLQETQYF
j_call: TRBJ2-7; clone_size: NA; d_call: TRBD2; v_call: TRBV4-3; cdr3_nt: TGCGCCAGCAGCCAAGCGGGGGGGCCCCACGAGCAGTACTTC; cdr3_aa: CASSQAGGPHEQYF
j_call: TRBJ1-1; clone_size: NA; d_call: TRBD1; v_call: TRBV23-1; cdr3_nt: TGCGCCAGCCGTACTCGGGGACAGACGCTTGAAGCTTTCTTT; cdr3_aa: CASRTRGQTLEAFF
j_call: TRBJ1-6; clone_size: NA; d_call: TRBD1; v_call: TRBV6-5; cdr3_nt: TGTGCCAGCAGTTTCGGGACAGCTAATTCACCCCTCCACTTT; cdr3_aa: CASSFGTANSPLHF
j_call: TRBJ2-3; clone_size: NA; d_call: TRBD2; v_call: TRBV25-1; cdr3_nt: TGTGCCAGCTCCTCCAGACTAGCGGCTAGCACAGATACGCAGTATTTT; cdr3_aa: CASSSRLAASTDTQYF
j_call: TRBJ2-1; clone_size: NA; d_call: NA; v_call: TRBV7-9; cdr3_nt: TGTGCCAGCAGCTCTACCCCCTCGGGTTACAATGAGCAGTTCTTC; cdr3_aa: CASSSTPSGYNEQFF
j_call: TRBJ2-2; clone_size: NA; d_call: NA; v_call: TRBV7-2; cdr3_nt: TGTGCCAGCAGCTTAGTACTTAGGATCACCGGGGAGCTGTTTTTT; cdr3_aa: CASSLVLRITGELFF
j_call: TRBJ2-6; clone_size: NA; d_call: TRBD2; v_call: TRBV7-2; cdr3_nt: TGTGCCAGCACCTTTTGGATGGGGGGACTAAGTTCTGGGGCCAACGTCCTGACTTTC; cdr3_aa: CASTFWMGGLSSGANVLTF
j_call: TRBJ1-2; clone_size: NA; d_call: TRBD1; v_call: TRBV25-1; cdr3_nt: TGTGCCAGCAGAGATCAGGGGGCGAAGGACTATGGCTACACCTTC; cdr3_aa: CASRDQGAKDYGYTF
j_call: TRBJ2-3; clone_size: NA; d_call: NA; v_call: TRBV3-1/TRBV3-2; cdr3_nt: TGTGCCAGCAGCAAAACAGATACGCAGTATTTT; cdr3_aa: CASSKTDTQYF
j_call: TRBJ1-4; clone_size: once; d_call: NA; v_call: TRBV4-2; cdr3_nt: TGTGCCAGCAGCCAACCCCTTCAGGGGATATCTCGTGAAAAACTGTTTTTT; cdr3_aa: CASSQPLQGISREKLFF
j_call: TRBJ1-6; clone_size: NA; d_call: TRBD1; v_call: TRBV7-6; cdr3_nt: TGTGCCAGCAGCTTGACAGGGAGGAATTCACCCCTCCACTTT; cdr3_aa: CASSLTGRNSPLHF